The 26 T cell receptor beta chains given below trace back to one sample, sequenced in a study of T cells in Graves' hyperthyroidism and ophthalmopathy. Amplification targeted TCR beta CDR3 regions from RNA transcripts. When the TCR CDR3 underwent first-round RT-PCR, the HTBI primer set was used. One entry per CDR3 protein, called by TCRdb with MiXCR from the multiplex PCR reads. The table includes over 500,000 distinct CDR3 sequences, approximately 16% detected once. The source material was blood. Receptors originate from a woman in her 30s with Graves' ophthalmopathy.

This clonotype occurred a few times. The chain couples TRBV18 to TRBJ2-7; 11 nucleotides match TRBD1. From germline, CDR1 is KGHSH and CDR2 LQKENI. V gave up 0 bases and J gave up 7 bases; unmatched junction bases: 2. The CDR3 is 14 residues long. The CDR3 reads CASSPPGTGGEQYF. The CDR3 DNA is TGTGCCAGCTCACCACCCGGGACAGGGGGGGAGCAGTACTTC.

This clonotype was detected ten times or more. V is TRBV18 and J is TRBJ2-3; D call uncertain. V was cut by 6 bases and J by 0 bases, with 13 bases left in between. The CDR3 runs 15 residues. From germline, CDR1 is KGHSH and CDR2 LQKENI. CDR3 sequence (DNA): TGTGCCAGCTCGCTAGACACGGGTAGCACAGATACGCAGTATTTT. Translation: CASSLDTGSTDTQYF. Full variable domain (missing parts from reference TRBV18 and TRBJ2-3): NAGVMQNPRHLVRRRGQEARLRCSPMKGHSHVYWYRQLPEEGLKFMVYLQKENIIDESGMPKERFSAEFPKEGPSILRIQQVVRGDSAAYFCASSLDTGSTDTQYFGPGTRLTVL.

This clonotype occurred many times. The chain employs TRBV27 and TRBJ2-5; no definite D call. Per germline, CDR1 MNHEY and CDR2 SMNVEV (reference sequence). The CDR3 has 9 amino acids. V dropped 11 bases and J dropped 2 bases, with 3 bases sitting between them. The CDR3 sequence is CALQETQYF. CDR3 DNA sequence: TGTGCCTTACAAGAGACCCAGTACTTC.

Many counts were recorded for this clonotype. The gene calls are TRBV5-1 and TRBJ2-7, with 9 bases aligning to TRBD1. Unmatched junction bases numbered 8, after V lost 5 bases and J lost 5 bases. Looked up from germline, CDR1 is SGHRS and CDR2 is YFSETQ. The CDR3 is made up of 14 amino acids. The CDR3 is CASSSGTGYNEQYF. In DNA, the CDR3 is TGCGCCAGCAGTTCCGGGACAGGGTACAACGAGCAGTACTTC.

This clonotype showed up just a few times. The J gene is TRBJ2-7, the V gene TRBV15; perhaps TRBD2 as D (5 bases). V lost 0 bases and J lost 3, with 12 bases in between. Germline V gene data show CDR1 as LNHNV and CDR2 as YYDKDF (reference sequence). The CDR3 runs to 15 residues. The DNA for the CDR3 is TGTGCCACCAGCAGAGAGCGAGGGCACCACTACGAGCAGTACTTC. Protein sequence: CATSRERGHHYEQYF.

A few counts support this clonotype. The V and J genes are TRBV7-9 and TRBJ1-1; D is possibly TRBD1 (6 bases). This CDR3 has 15 residues. CDR1 and CDR2 (germline): SEHNR, FQNEAQ (reference sequence). V was pared by 7 bases and J by 0 bases, with 15 bases between. CDR3 bases: TGTGCCAGCACACGTACAGGGAGCGTGAACACTGAAGCTTTCTTT. This translates into CASTRTGSVNTEAFF.

Ten or more counts support this clonotype. The V call is TRBV29-1, the J call TRBJ2-3; 7 bases fit TRBD2. With 4 bases clipped from V and 2 bases from J, the junction kept 9 bases outside the gene matches. The length of the CDR3 is 15 residues. Germline CDR1 reads SQVTM; CDR2 reads ANQGSEA. The CDR3 sequence is CSVGPAGMATDTQYF. The CDR3 bases are TGCAGCGTTGGCCCAGCGGGAATGGCCACAGATACGCAGTATTTT.

This chain connects TRBV6-2 or TRBV6-3 to TRBJ1-5; D might be TRBD1 (5 bases). This CDR3 comprises 16 residues. V lost 4 bases and J lost 1, with 14 bases in between. In germline, CDR1 is MNHEY, CDR2 SVGEGT. This chain's CDR3 is CASSSSDGGSNQPQHF. CDR3 sequence (DNA): TGTGCCAGCAGTTCCTCCGACGGGGGAAGCAATCAGCCCCAGCATTTT.

This clonotype was observed many times. V usage is TRBV5-1 and J usage is TRBJ2-7; no definite D call. CDR1 is SGHRS, CDR2 YFSETQ, per germline. V lost 0 bases and J 3 bases, leaving 13 bases between the germline ends. The length of the CDR3 is 15 residues. Here the CDR3 reads CASSLAVSRDYEQYF. CDR3 sequence (DNA): TGCGCCAGCAGCTTGGCCGTCAGTAGGGACTACGAGCAGTACTTC.

The table lists this clonotype with a few counts. The genes are TRBV20-1 and TRBJ2-7; 7 nucleotides align to TRBD2. Looked up from germline, CDR1 is DFQATT and CDR2 is SNEGSKA (reference sequence). This CDR3 region has 15 residues. V gave up 5 bases and J gave up 1 base; unmatched junction bases: 11. The CDR3, as DNA: TGCAGTGCTTCTAAACCGCTAGCGGCTTCCTACGAGCAGTACTTC. It is translated as CSASKPLAASYEQYF.

The chain combines TRBV20-1 with TRBJ2-3, with D possibly TRBD2 on 5 matching bases. Germline V gene sequence: CDR1 DFQATT, CDR2 SNEGSKA (reference sequence). Trimming left V 8 bases short and J 5 bases short, with 17 bases between. CDR3 size: 13 residues. The CDR3 is CSTLAGPQDTQYF. The DNA for the CDR3 is TGCAGTACCCTGGCGGGCCCGCAAGATACGCAGTATTTT.

This clonotype was counted only a few times. This chain uses TRBV7-8 with TRBJ2-6, with D maybe TRBD2 (5 bases). In germline, CDR1 is SGHVS, CDR2 FQNEAQ. Trimming removed 0 bases from V and 0 bases from J, with 15 bases in between. This CDR3 is 19 amino acids long. CDR3 sequence (DNA): TGTGCCAGCAGCTTAGCGAGGAACGGGATGCACTCTGGGGCCAACGTCCTGACTTTC. Translated, it gives CASSLARNGMHSGANVLTF.

Notes on this clonotype: It may be a read error: a sequence one base away is much more abundant. The chain employs TRBV11-3 and TRBJ2-2; D is tentatively TRBD1 or TRBD2 (6 bases each). The CDR3 loop spans 15 amino acids. The germline V gene encodes CDR1 SGHNT and CDR2 YENEEA. Trimming left V 5 bases short and J 0 bases short, with 10 bases between. The DNA for the CDR3 is TGTGCCAGCAGCGGCGGGGACACGAACACCGGGGAGCTGTTTTTT. Its translation: CASSGGDTNTGELFF. Filled out from reference TRBV11-3 and TRBJ2-2, the complete variable domain reads EAGVVQSPRYKIIEKKQPVAFWCNPISGHNTLYWYLQNLGQGPELLIRYENEEAVDDSQLPKDRFSAERLKGVDSTLKIQPAELGDSAVYLCASSGGDTNTGELFFGEGSRLTVL.

The V call is TRBV29-1, the J call TRBJ1-1; 7 positions agree with TRBD1. Trimming took 8 bases from V and 7 from J; bases not matched to a gene: 10. Germline V lookup: CDR1 SQVTM, CDR2 ANQGSEA. The CDR3 consists of 12 residues. CDR3 region: CSTHTGVSEAFF. DNA for the CDR3: TGCAGCACGCACACAGGGGTAAGTGAAGCTTTCTTT.

This clonotype came up a few times. The rearrangement uses TRBV7-2 and TRBJ2-5, with 10 bases fitting TRBD2. Trimming cost V 4 bases and J 2 bases; bases outside gene matches: 7. This CDR3 is built from 16 residues. Germline V lookup: CDR1 SGHTA, CDR2 FQGNSA. CDR3 protein: CASSSFSGRKQETQYF. The CDR3 DNA sequence: TGTGCCAGCAGCTCCTTTAGCGGGAGGAAGCAAGAGACCCAGTACTTC.

This clonotype came up a few times. The chain carries TRBV27 and TRBJ1-2; D gene ambiguous. The CDR3 extends over 14 amino acids. CDR1 is MNHEY, CDR2 SMNVEV, per germline (reference sequence). The ends were cut back, 6 bases at V and 8 bases at J, with 19 bases in the middle. DNA for the CDR3: TGTGCCAGCAGCCCTAGGCCAGCTTGGGGAGGCTACACCTTC. Translating it yields CASSPRPAWGGYTF.

This clonotype was recorded at least ten times. The chain combines TRBV12-3 or TRBV12-4 with TRBJ1-2; no clear D gene. V shed 3 bases and J shed 8 bases, with 37 bases lying between them. CDR3 length equals 21 residues. The CDR3 DNA follows: TGTGCCAGCAGTTTGAGTTTGGCAGAAGGAAATTTTAACTATTATCGGAGAGGCTACACCTTC. It encodes CASSLSLAEGNFNYYRRGYTF.

This clonotype has at least ten counts. The chain employs TRBV5-5 and TRBJ2-7, with D maybe TRBD1 (6 bases). Germline CDR1 is SGHKS and CDR2 is YYEKEE (reference sequence). V dropped 4 bases and J dropped 2 bases, with 19 bases sitting between them. This CDR3 comprises 16 residues. Here the CDR3 reads CASSPGEQGTTYEQYF. As DNA, the CDR3 is TGTGCCAGCAGCCCCGGTGAGCAGGGGACCACCTACGAGCAGTACTTC.

This clonotype showed up many times. The chain joins TRBV29-1 to TRBJ2-3; D unresolved. V gave up 4 bases and J gave up 5 bases, with 4 bases separating them. Germline CDR1 reads SQVTM; CDR2 reads ANQGSEA. CDR3 size: 10 residues. The CDR3 DNA sequence: TGCAGCGTTGTGATAGATACGCAGTATTTT. Residues: CSVVIDTQYF.

The chain joins TRBV28 to TRBJ2-1; 16 bases are shared with TRBD2. The CDR3 covers 20 residues. Per germline, CDR1 MDHEN and CDR2 SYDVKM. J was trimmed by 1 base and V by 3 bases; bases with no gene match: 9. CDR3 sequence reads: CASSFNPGLAGGKSYNEQFF. The CDR3 DNA reads TGTGCCAGCAGTTTTAACCCGGGACTAGCGGGAGGGAAATCCTACAATGAGCAGTTCTTC.

At least ten counts were recorded for this clonotype. The gene calls are TRBV11-2 and TRBJ2-1, with TRBD2 matching over 10 bases. The trim removed 5 bases at V and 1 base at J, leaving 14 bases unmatched. The CDR3 contains 19 residues. In germline, CDR1 is SGHAT, CDR2 FQNNGV. In nucleotides, the CDR3 is TGTGCCAGCAGCCCATTAGTGGGAGCGGGAGGGCGGTCCTACAATGAGCAGTTCTTC. Its protein product is CASSPLVGAGGRSYNEQFF.

This chain uses TRBV5-5 with TRBJ2-3, with unresolved D. Trimming shortened V by 0 bases and J by 0 bases, and 11 bases separated the two germline ends. This CDR3 is 16 amino acids long. Per the germline V gene, CDR1 is SGHKS and CDR2 is YYEKEE (reference sequence). The CDR3 sequence is CASSLGYGPSTDTQYF. The DNA for the CDR3 is TGTGCCAGCAGCTTGGGTTATGGGCCAAGCACAGATACGCAGTATTTT.

The chain links TRBV29-1 to TRBJ1-4; 8 bases fit TRBD1. Germline lookup yields CDR1 SQVTM and CDR2 ANQGSEA. The ends lost 6 bases at V and 1 base at J; junction bases unmatched: 7. CDR3 size: 15 residues. This CDR3 is CSVGTGGVTNEKLFF. CDR3 DNA: TGCAGCGTCGGTACAGGGGGGGTAACTAATGAAAAACTGTTTTTT.

This clonotype has ten or more counts. This chain joins TRBV10-3 and TRBJ2-7, with 10 bases aligning to TRBD2. V was clipped by 4 bases and J by 4 bases; unmatched bases: 7. Germline values: CDR1 ENHRY, CDR2 SYGVKD. CDR3 length: 15 amino acids. CDR3 loop: CAISVELAGPYEQYF. The CDR3 nucleotides are TGTGCCATCAGTGTCGAACTAGCGGGACCTTACGAGCAGTACTTC.

This clonotype was detected many times. The chain combines TRBV30 with TRBJ1-1; the D is unclear. Trimming took off 7 bases at V and 8 bases at J, with 20 bases between the two ends. Germline CDR1 is GTSNPN and CDR2 is SVGIG (reference sequence). This CDR3 is 13 amino acids long. The CDR3 DNA sequence: TGTGCCTCCGGGAGGAAGGAGCCGGCCGAAGCTTTCTTT. Protein sequence: CASGRKEPAEAFF.

Ten or more counts support this clonotype. V usage is TRBV12-3 or TRBV12-4 and J usage is TRBJ2-7; the match to TRBD2 covers 16 bases. The J segment lost 11 bases and the V segment lost 7 bases, leaving 8 bases of the junction unmatched. The CDR3 is 14 amino acids. CDR3 nucleotides: TGTGCCAGCACCGTGGGACTAGCGGGAGGGGAGAAGTACTTC. This codes for CASTVGLAGGEKYF.